One and the same sample provided the 17 T cell receptor beta chains below, sequenced in a study of blood T cell repertoires in COVID-19. Clones were read by immunoSEQ multiplex PCR, and TCRdb kept only the in-frame ones, dropping some. Of roughly 80,000 clones listed, about nine tenths are singletons. Sequencing was done on a sample of peripheral blood. Receptor source: a man in his fifties with COVID-19, enrolled during active disease.

The V call is TRBV7-3, the J call TRBJ2-2; D might be TRBD1 (6 bases). V gave up 5 bases and J gave up 5 bases, with 15 bases separating them. The CDR3 sequence is 15 residues long. In germline, CDR1 is SGHTA, CDR2 FQGTGA. The CDR3 here is CASSPGAVYTGELFF. The CDR3 nucleotides are TGTGCCAGCAGCCCAGGGGCGGTCTATACCGGGGAGCTGTTTTTT.

The V and J genes are TRBV11-1 and TRBJ2-7; a weak D match, TRBD1 (6 bases). The ends were cut back, 2 bases at V and 3 bases at J, with 14 bases in the middle. There are 15 residues in the CDR3. From germline, CDR1 is SGHAT and CDR2 FQDESV (reference sequence). CDR3 region: CASSLPGTSLYEQYF. CDR3 sequence (DNA): TGTGCCAGCAGCTTACCAGGGACATCCCTCTACGAGCAGTACTTC.

The chain couples TRBV6-5 to TRBJ2-5; no reliable D call. CDR3 length: 13 amino acids. V shed 6 bases and J shed 2 bases, with 10 bases lying between them. The V gene's germline CDR1 is MNHEY and CDR2 SVGAGI. The CDR3 DNA reads TGTGCCAGCAGCCGAACACGACAAGAGACCCAGTACTTC. Its protein product is CASSRTRQETQYF.

CDR3 nucleotides: TGCGCCAGCAGCTTCACAGGGAGGGACACAGATACGCAGTATTTT. Encoded protein: CASSFTGRDTDTQYF. The J gene is TRBJ2-3, the V gene TRBV5-1, with a possible D match to TRBD2 (7 bases). V lost 2 bases, J lost 2 bases, and 12 bases lay in between. Germline loops: CDR1 SGHRS, CDR2 YFSETQ. This CDR3 is built from 15 residues.

This rearrangement joins TRBV28 to TRBJ1-3; D is unresolved. The CDR3 is 16 amino acids. The germline CDR1 and CDR2 sequences are MDHEN and SYDVKM. The V gene lost 6 bases and the J gene lost 3 bases, with 18 bases spanning the gap. The DNA of the CDR3 is TGTGCCAGCAGCGTAACAGCGGCTGGGCTTGGAAACACCATATATTTT. Amino acids: CASSVTAAGLGNTIYF.

The chain links TRBV4-3 to TRBJ2-7; 8 bases map to TRBD1. With V trimmed by 4 bases and J by 2 bases, 4 bases remained unmatched. This CDR3 comprises 14 residues. Germline V CDR1 and CDR2: LGHNA, YSLEER. The CDR3 is CASSLGQGAYEQYF. The CDR3 region has the DNA TGCGCCAGCAGCCTCGGACAGGGAGCCTACGAGCAGTACTTC.

The J gene is TRBJ1-1, the V gene TRBV7-9; D not resolved. V was cut by 2 bases and J by 3 bases, with 10 bases left in between. Germline CDR1 reads SEHNR; CDR2 reads FQNEAQ (reference sequence). This CDR3 spans 14 amino acids. In DNA form, the CDR3 reads TGTGCCAGCAGCTTAATGGTCGGGGACACTGAAGCTTTCTTT. Amino acids: CASSLMVGDTEAFF.

V and J are TRBV5-5 and TRBJ2-1; possibly TRBD2 for D (5 bases). V lost 4 bases to trimming and J lost 2 bases, with 13 bases between them. Germline V gene sequence: CDR1 SGHKS, CDR2 YYEKEE (reference sequence). CDR3 length equals 15 residues. The CDR3 region has the DNA TGTGCCAGCAGCCTAAGTTATAGCGCCTACAATGAGCAGTTCTTC. As protein: CASSLSYSAYNEQFF.

V usage is TRBV11-2 and J usage is TRBJ2-1, with 11 bases aligning to TRBD1. Germline V gives CDR1 SGHAT, CDR2 FQNNGV. The CDR3 is 15 amino acids. Trimming removed 3 bases from V and 6 bases from J; junction bases left unmatched: 4. CDR3 nucleotide sequence: TGTGCCAGCAGCTTTGGGACAGGGGGAGGCAATGAGCAGTTCTTC. It specifies CASSFGTGGGNEQFF.

The V call is TRBV2, the J call TRBJ2-4; 13 bases line up with TRBD2. J was trimmed by 8 bases and V by 5 bases; bases with no gene match: 6. From germline, CDR1 is SNHLY and CDR2 FYNNEI. The CDR3 contains 15 residues. CDR3 in amino acids: CASSSTSGRPDIQYF. The DNA of the CDR3 is TGTGCCAGCAGTTCGACTAGCGGGAGGCCGGACATTCAGTACTTC.

This clone was detected only a few times. The chain carries TRBV2 and TRBJ1-6; 8 bases align to TRBD1. The CDR3 runs to 15 residues. The V gene's germline CDR1 is SNHLY and CDR2 FYNNEI. J gave up 6 bases and V 5 bases, and 6 bases lay outside the gene matches. The CDR3 is CASSTDRGPNSPLHF. As DNA, the CDR3 is TGTGCCAGCAGTACAGACAGGGGACCTAATTCACCCCTCCACTTT.

The chain is built from TRBV29-1 and TRBJ1-4; weak D call: TRBD1 (6 bases). The germline CDR1 and CDR2 sequences are SQVTM and ANQGSEA. The CDR3 is 15 residues long. The germline V and J ends were trimmed by 7 bases and 5 bases, with 20 bases remaining between them. The CDR3: CSATTVQGRNEKLFF. The CDR3 DNA sequence: TGCAGCGCTACCACGGTGCAGGGGCGGAATGAAAAACTGTTTTTT.

The V call is TRBV7-9, the J call TRBJ2-1, with D unclear. The V end lost 2 bases, the J end lost 0 bases, and 5 bases lay between the germline ends. The CDR3 length is 14 residues. Per the germline V gene, CDR1 is SEHNR and CDR2 is FQNEAQ (reference sequence). The CDR3 reads CASSLLSSYNEQFF. The DNA for the CDR3 is TGTGCCAGCAGCTTACTTAGCTCCTACAATGAGCAGTTCTTC.

The rearrangement uses TRBV24-1 and TRBJ1-4, with TRBD1 matching 7 bases. The CDR3 has 12 amino acids. The germline gives CDR1 KGHDR, CDR2 SFDVKD. Trimming cost V 3 bases and J 12 bases; bases outside gene matches: 3. DNA of the CDR3: TGTGCCACCAGTGATCCAGGGACAGAACTGTTTTTT. Translation: CATSDPGTELFF.

The chain couples TRBV21-1 to TRBJ1-4; TRBD1, as called in the table, went unchecked against the DNA. TRBV21-1 is described as a pseudogene. The CDR3 spans 19 residues. The CDR3 sequence: CASSNPRPQLDRGREKLFF. CDR3 DNA: TGTGCCAGCAGCAACCCTCGGCCCCAATTGGACAGGGGGCGAGAAAAACTGTTTTTT.

The chain recombines TRBV24-1 with TRBJ2-5; 7 bases match TRBD1. CDR3 size: 15 residues. Germline V gene lookup returns CDR1 KGHDR and CDR2 SFDVKD. V gave up 0 bases and J gave up 2 bases; unmatched junction bases: 2. The CDR3 protein is CATSDLGDRQETQYF. Written as DNA, the CDR3 is TGTGCCACCAGTGATTTGGGGGACAGACAAGAGACCCAGTACTTC.

The chain carries TRBV7-2 and TRBJ2-7, with 7 bases that match TRBD1. Germline assignment: CDR1 SGHTA and CDR2 FQGNSA. This CDR3 is built from 15 residues. V dropped 3 bases and J dropped 0; count of bases not matched to a gene: 5. The CDR3 nucleotides read TGTGCCAGCAGCTTGCGAGGGGGCGACTCCTACGAGCAGTACTTC. It encodes CASSLRGGDSYEQYF.